Listed here is a single TCR beta chain. Antigen: not known. This entry comes from a study of cytomegalovirus exposure and HLA in healthy donors. General study points: A later analysis linked roughly 17,000 TCR beta sequences to HLA alleles at 0.05 false discovery rate. Later on, analysis showed that most CMV-associated TCR beta chains appeared to be HLA-restricted. The authors judged a highly shared variant cluster likely a sequencing artifact.

PCR employed 60 Vbeta and 13 Jbeta primers. Here immunoSEQ multiplex PCR was the method, and the copy in TCRdb shows in-frame clones only, minus some. The sample includes approximately 30,000 clones. J lost 5 bases, V lost 5 bases, and 9 bases had no gene match. Germline V gene data show CDR1 as LNHDA and CDR2 as SQIVND (reference sequence). The CDR3 consists of 17 residues. The TCR was taken from a woman in her 40s in good health and CMV-seropositive. The specimen sequenced was PBMCs. The chain combines TRBV19 with TRBJ2-5; the match to TRBD2 covers 15 bases. CDR3 sequence: CASSPGLAGGGVETQYF. DNA of the CDR3: TGTGCCAGTAGTCCCGGACTAGCGGGAGGGGGGGTCGAGACCCAGTACTTC. Using reference TRBV19 and TRBJ2-5 for the parts outside the CDR3, the full variable domain is DGGITQSPKYLFRKEGQNVTLSCEQNLNHDAMYWYRQDPGQGLRLIYYSQIVNDFQKGDIAEGYSVSREKKESFPLTVTSAQKNPTAFYLCASSPGLAGGGVETQYFGPGTRLLVL.